What follows are 21 T cell receptor beta chains derived from one specimen sequenced in a study of cytomegalovirus exposure and HLA in healthy donors. Researchers ran the PCR with 60 Vbeta and 13 Jbeta primers. Method: immunoSEQ multiplex PCR; TCRdb's copy keeps in-frame clones and lacks some. The table records hundreds of thousands of clones, 60% to 80% of them present only once. The sample consisted of PBMCs. These receptors were collected from a male donor in good health and CMV-seronegative.

The chain employs TRBV11-2 and TRBJ1-1; D unresolved. CDR1 and CDR2 from the germline V gene are SGHAT and FQNNGV. The CDR3 totals 16 residues. Trimming took 5 bases from V and 0 from J, leaving 16 bases between them. The CDR3 reads CASSPPTEKMNTEAFF. The DNA of the CDR3 is TGTGCCAGCAGCCCACCGACGGAGAAGATGAACACTGAAGCTTTCTTT.

The genes are TRBV5-6 and TRBJ1-1; D is possibly TRBD1 (6 bases). Germline-derived CDR1 and CDR2 are SGHDT and YYEEEE. V lost 3 bases to trimming and J lost 5 bases, with 17 bases between them. The CDR3 contains 15 residues. The CDR3 nucleotides read TGTGCCAGCAGCTCGGAAGTTACAGGGCGGACTGAAGCTTTCTTT. Translated: CASSSEVTGRTEAFF. Together with reference TRBV5-6 and TRBJ1-1, the CDR3 gives the full variable domain: DAGVTQSPTHLIKTRGQQVTLRCSPKSGHDTVSWYQQALGQGPQFIFQYYEEEERQRGNFPDRFSGHQFPNYSSELNVNALLLGDSALYLCASSSEVTGRTEAFFGQGTRLTVV.

The V call is TRBV4-3, the J call TRBJ2-1; TRBD1 might be the D (5 bases). The CDR3 sequence is 14 residues long. Trimming stripped 0 bases from V and 7 bases from J, with 10 bases between. Germline CDR1 LGHNA, CDR2 YSLEER. The CDR3 sequence: CASSQEGRGNEQFF. In DNA form, the CDR3 reads TGCGCCAGCAGCCAAGAAGGAAGGGGTAATGAGCAGTTCTTC.

The chain couples TRBV7-2 to TRBJ2-7, with a tentative D call TRBD1 (5 bases). Trimming removed 5 bases at V and 1 base at J, with 12 bases between. The germline gives CDR1 SGHTA, CDR2 FQGNSA. The CDR3 spans 14 residues. Here the CDR3 DNA reads TGTGCCAGCAGCCCACACAGGCATTCCTACGAGCAGTACTTC. Amino acids: CASSPHRHSYEQYF.

The rearrangement uses TRBV13 and TRBJ1-2; the D is unclear. CDR3 size: 15 residues. V dropped 0 bases and J dropped 4 bases, with 12 bases sitting between them. Germline CDR1 reads PRHDT; CDR2 reads FYEKMQ (reference sequence). The CDR3 DNA reads as TGTGCCAGCAGCTTAGGTGAACACCTAGTCTATGGCTACACCTTC. Translating it yields CASSLGEHLVYGYTF.

This clone was recorded only once. The chain joins TRBV7-2 to TRBJ2-3; 8 bases are shared with TRBD2. This CDR3 contains 12 residues. V was clipped by 4 bases and J by 13 bases; unmatched bases: 7. Germline CDR1 SGHTA, CDR2 FQGNSA. The CDR3 sequence is CASSSSGTREYF. CDR3 in DNA: TGTGCCAGCAGCTCCTCCGGGACTAGGGAGTATTTT.

The rearrangement uses TRBV6-5 and TRBJ2-1; no definite D call. CDR1 is MNHEY, CDR2 SVGAGI, per germline. The CDR3 is 15 residues long. Deletions cut 6 bases from V and 0 bases from J, with 12 bases between. Here the CDR3 DNA reads TGTGCCAGCAGCCGACATTTGAGCTCCTACAATGAGCAGTTCTTC. Translated: CASSRHLSSYNEQFF.

This chain joins TRBV18 and TRBJ1-1; no reliable D call. V was trimmed by 4 bases and J by 4 bases, leaving 13 bases between them. This CDR3 has 14 amino acids. The germline gives CDR1 KGHSH, CDR2 LQKENI. CDR3 sequence: CASSRGEARTEAFF. CDR3 nucleotides: TGTGCCAGCTCACGAGGAGAGGCTCGCACTGAAGCTTTCTTT. The variable domain in full, with the rest retrieved from reference TRBV18 and TRBJ1-1, is NAGVMQNPRHLVRRRGQEARLRCSPMKGHSHVYWYRQLPEEGLKFMVYLQKENIIDESGMPKERFSAEFPKEGPSILRIQQVVRGDSAAYFCASSRGEARTEAFFGQGTRLTVV.

The gene calls are TRBV4-3 and TRBJ2-1, with D unclear. The CDR3 totals 13 residues. Germline assignment: CDR1 LGHNA and CDR2 YSLEER. The germline V and J ends were trimmed by 1 base and 4 bases, with 5 bases remaining between them. CDR3 DNA sequence: TGCGCCAGCAGCCAAGGTCTGTACAATGAGCAGTTCTTC. Translated: CASSQGLYNEQFF.

This chain joins TRBV28 and TRBJ1-1, with D unresolved. Trimming cost V 6 bases and J 6 bases, with 8 bases left between them. Germline values: CDR1 MDHEN, CDR2 SYDVKM. CDR3 length equals 11 residues. CDR3 DNA: TGTGCCAGCAGGGCAATCTCTGAAGCTTTCTTT. The encoded protein is CASRAISEAFF.

This chain connects TRBV18 to TRBJ2-7; D uncertain. Per germline, CDR1 KGHSH and CDR2 LQKENI. This CDR3 contains 14 residues. Deletions cut 0 bases from V and 2 bases from J, with 8 bases between. The chain's CDR3 is CASSPPSGTYEQYF. The CDR3 bases are TGTGCCAGCTCACCACCCTCAGGAACCTACGAGCAGTACTTC.

The rearrangement links TRBV27 to TRBJ2-7, with 8 nucleotides matching TRBD1. V gave up 5 bases and J gave up 11 bases; unmatched junction bases: 8. The germline gives CDR1 MNHEY, CDR2 SMNVEV (reference sequence). CDR3 length: 12 amino acids. CDR3: CASSGQGAFKYF. In DNA form, the CDR3 reads TGTGCCAGCAGTGGGCAGGGGGCTTTTAAGTACTTC.

This clone was detected only once. This sequence joins TRBV9 and TRBJ2-2; the match to TRBD2 covers 9 bases. This CDR3 has 17 residues. Germline CDR1 reads SGDLS; CDR2 reads YYNGEE. The J segment lost 3 bases and the V segment lost 4 bases, leaving 10 bases of the junction unmatched. CDR3 in DNA: TGTGCCAGCAGCACAATGGCCAGCGGGGGGCACACCGGGGAGCTGTTTTTT. The encoded protein is CASSTMASGGHTGELFF.

The chain joins TRBV4-3 to TRBJ2-5; a weak D match, TRBD2 (6 bases). The J call may be incorrect, as the DNA end agrees better with TRBJ2-7. The CDR3 runs to 14 residues. Per the germline V gene, CDR1 is LGHNA and CDR2 is YSLEER. The DNA for the CDR3 is TGCGCCAGCAGCCAGGTGATAGCGGACTACGAGCAGTACTTC. This sequence encodes CASSQVIADYEQYF.

J is TRBJ1-1 and V is TRBV6-1; TRBD1 matches 8 bases. Trimming cost V 4 bases and J 11 bases; bases outside gene matches: 9. The CDR3 has 13 residues. Germline CDR1 and CDR2: MNHNS and SASEGT. The CDR3 spells CASSVSQGASAFF. The CDR3 DNA reads TGTGCCAGCAGTGTATCCCAGGGGGCTAGCGCTTTCTTT.

The V call is TRBV7-3, the J call TRBJ2-2; 7 nucleotides align to TRBD1. The V and J ends lost 6 bases and 2 bases, in that order; junction bases with no gene match: 9. The CDR3 contains 16 residues. Germline assignment: CDR1 SGHTA and CDR2 FQGTGA. The chain's CDR3 is CASRQARTGNTGELFF. In DNA form, the CDR3 reads TGTGCCAGCAGGCAAGCCCGGACAGGCAACACCGGGGAGCTGTTTTTT.

The gene calls are TRBV4-1 and TRBJ2-3, with D possibly being TRBD1 (7 bases). The ends were cut back, 5 bases at V and 4 bases at J, with 22 bases in the middle. Looked up from germline, CDR1 is MGHRA and CDR2 is YSYEKL. The CDR3 loop spans 17 amino acids. This CDR3 reads CASSNFGGQTGADTQYF. The CDR3 region has the DNA TGCGCCAGCAGCAACTTCGGGGGACAGACTGGGGCAGATACGCAGTATTTT.

The chain uses TRBV9 and TRBJ2-2; 7 bases match TRBD2. Germline V gene data show CDR1 as SGDLS and CDR2 as YYNGEE. There are 15 residues in the CDR3. The junction had 10 bases not matched to a gene; V was cut back by 7 bases and J by 4 bases. The CDR3 is CASAGLEFRTGELFF. As DNA, the CDR3 is TGTGCCAGCGCCGGACTAGAATTCCGCACCGGGGAGCTGTTTTTT.

The chain recombines TRBV7-2 with TRBJ1-4; perhaps TRBD1 as D (5 bases). Trimming stripped 3 bases from V and 3 bases from J, with 8 bases between. This CDR3 region has 14 residues. Looked up from germline, CDR1 is SGHTA and CDR2 is FQGNSA. CDR3 nucleotides: TGTGCCAGCAGCTTCGGCAGGGCTAATGAAAAACTGTTTTTT. This codes for CASSFGRANEKLFF. Supplemented by reference TRBV7-2 and TRBJ1-4, the full variable domain reads GAGVSQSPSNKVTEKGKDVELRCDPISGHTALYWYRQSLGQGLEFLIYFQGNSAPDKSGLPSDRFSAERTGGSVSTLTIQRTQQEDSAVYLCASSFGRANEKLFFGSGTQLSVL.

The chain combines TRBV21-1 with TRBJ2-2; TRBD2, the table's D call, lacks a check against the DNA. TRBV21-1 is flagged as a pseudogene. This CDR3 contains 15 residues. CDR3 sequence (DNA): TGTGCCAGCATGAGACTAGCGGTAAACACCGGGGAGCTGTTTTTT. Translating gives CASMRLAVNTGELFF.

J is TRBJ1-5 and V is TRBV27; D gene ambiguous. CDR1 is MNHEY and CDR2 is SMNVEV in the germline V gene (reference sequence). Trimming stripped 4 bases from V and 0 bases from J, with 7 bases between. The CDR3 consists of 14 residues. The CDR3 region is CASSSGDSNQPQHF. In DNA form, the CDR3 reads TGTGCCAGCAGTTCAGGCGATAGCAATCAGCCCCAGCATTTT.